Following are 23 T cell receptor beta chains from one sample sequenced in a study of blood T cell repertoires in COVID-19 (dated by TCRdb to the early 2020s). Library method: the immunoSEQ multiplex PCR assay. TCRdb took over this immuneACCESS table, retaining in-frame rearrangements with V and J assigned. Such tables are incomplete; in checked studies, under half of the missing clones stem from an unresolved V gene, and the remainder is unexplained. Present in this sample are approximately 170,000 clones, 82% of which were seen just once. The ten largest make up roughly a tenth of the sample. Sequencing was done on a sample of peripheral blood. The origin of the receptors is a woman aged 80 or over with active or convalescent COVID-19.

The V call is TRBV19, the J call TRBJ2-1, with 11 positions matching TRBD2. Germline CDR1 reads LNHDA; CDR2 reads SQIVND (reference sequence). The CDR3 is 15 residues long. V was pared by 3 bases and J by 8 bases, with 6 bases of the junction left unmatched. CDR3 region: CASSMRLAGTHEQFF. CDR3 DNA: TGTGCCAGTAGTATGAGACTAGCGGGAACACATGAGCAGTTCTTC.

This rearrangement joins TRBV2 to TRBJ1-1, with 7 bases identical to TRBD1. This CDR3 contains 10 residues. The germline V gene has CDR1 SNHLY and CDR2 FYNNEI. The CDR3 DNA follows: TGTAGACCAGGGGGCACTGAAGCTTTCTTT. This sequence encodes CRPGGTEAFF.

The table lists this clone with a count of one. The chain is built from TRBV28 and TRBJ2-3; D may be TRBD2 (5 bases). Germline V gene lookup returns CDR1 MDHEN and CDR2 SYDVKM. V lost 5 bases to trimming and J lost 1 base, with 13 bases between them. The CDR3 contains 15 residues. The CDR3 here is CASSPPTRGTDTQYF. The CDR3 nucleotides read TGTGCCAGCAGTCCCCCGACGAGGGGCACAGATACGCAGTATTTT.

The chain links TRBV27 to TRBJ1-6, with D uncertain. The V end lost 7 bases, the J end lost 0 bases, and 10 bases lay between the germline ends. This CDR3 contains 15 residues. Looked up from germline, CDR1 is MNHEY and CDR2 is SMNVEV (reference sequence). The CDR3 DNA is TGTGCCAGCAAAGGGAGAATCTCCTATAATTCACCCCTCCACTTT. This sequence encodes CASKGRISYNSPLHF.

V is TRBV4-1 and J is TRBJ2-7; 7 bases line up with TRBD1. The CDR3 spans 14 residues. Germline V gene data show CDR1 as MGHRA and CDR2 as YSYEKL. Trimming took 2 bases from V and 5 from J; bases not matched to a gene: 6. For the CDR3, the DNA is TGCGCCAGCAGCCAAACGACAGGGCGGAACGAGCAGTACTTC. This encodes CASSQTTGRNEQYF.

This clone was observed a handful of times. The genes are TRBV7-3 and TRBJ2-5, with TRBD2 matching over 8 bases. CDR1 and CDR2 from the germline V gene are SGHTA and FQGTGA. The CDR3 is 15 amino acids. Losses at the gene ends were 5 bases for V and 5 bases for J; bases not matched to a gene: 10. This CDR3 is CASSPQGGRLETQYF. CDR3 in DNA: TGTGCCAGCAGCCCCCAGGGCGGGAGGTTGGAGACCCAGTACTTC.

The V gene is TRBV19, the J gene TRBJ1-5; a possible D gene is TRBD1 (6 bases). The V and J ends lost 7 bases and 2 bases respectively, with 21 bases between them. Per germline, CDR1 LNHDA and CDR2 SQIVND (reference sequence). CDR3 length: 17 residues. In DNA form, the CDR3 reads TGTGCCAGTATAGACTTCCGCGGGGGCAGGGGCAATCAGCCCCAGCATTTT. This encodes CASIDFRGGRGNQPQHF.

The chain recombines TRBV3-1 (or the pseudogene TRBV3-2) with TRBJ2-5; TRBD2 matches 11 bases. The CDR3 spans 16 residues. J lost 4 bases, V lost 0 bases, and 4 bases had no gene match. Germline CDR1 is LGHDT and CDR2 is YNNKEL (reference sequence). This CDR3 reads CASSQEVLAGGETQYF. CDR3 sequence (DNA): TGTGCCAGCAGCCAAGAGGTGCTAGCGGGAGGAGAGACCCAGTACTTC.

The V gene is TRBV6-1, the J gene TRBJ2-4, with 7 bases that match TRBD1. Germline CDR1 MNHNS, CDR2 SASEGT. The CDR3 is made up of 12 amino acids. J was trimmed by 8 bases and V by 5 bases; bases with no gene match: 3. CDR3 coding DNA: TGTGCCAGCAGTTCCACAGGGGACATTCAGTACTTC. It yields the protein CASSSTGDIQYF.

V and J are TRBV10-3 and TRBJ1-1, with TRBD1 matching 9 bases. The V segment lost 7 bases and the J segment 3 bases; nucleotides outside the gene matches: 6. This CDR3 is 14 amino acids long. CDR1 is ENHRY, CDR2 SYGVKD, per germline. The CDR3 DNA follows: TGTGCCATCACCAAGACAGGGGGGGACACTGAAGCTTTCTTT. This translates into CAITKTGGDTEAFF.

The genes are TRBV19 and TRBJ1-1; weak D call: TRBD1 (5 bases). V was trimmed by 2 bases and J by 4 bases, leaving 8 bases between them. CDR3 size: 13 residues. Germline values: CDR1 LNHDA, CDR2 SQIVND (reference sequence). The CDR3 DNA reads TGTGCCAGTAGTATACTCCAGGGCACTGAAGCTTTCTTT. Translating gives CASSILQGTEAFF.

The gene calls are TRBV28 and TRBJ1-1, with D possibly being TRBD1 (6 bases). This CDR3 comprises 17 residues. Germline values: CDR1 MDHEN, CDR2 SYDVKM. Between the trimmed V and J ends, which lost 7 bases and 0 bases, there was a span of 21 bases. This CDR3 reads CASTVLGRGTMNTEAFF. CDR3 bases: TGTGCCAGCACCGTCCTCGGGAGGGGGACCATGAACACTGAAGCTTTCTTT.

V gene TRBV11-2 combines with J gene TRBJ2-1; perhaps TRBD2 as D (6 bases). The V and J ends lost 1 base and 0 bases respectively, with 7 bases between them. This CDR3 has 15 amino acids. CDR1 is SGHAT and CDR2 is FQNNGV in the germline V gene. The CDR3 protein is CASSLVSGSYNEQFF. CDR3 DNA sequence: TGTGCCAGCAGCTTAGTTAGCGGCTCCTACAATGAGCAGTTCTTC.

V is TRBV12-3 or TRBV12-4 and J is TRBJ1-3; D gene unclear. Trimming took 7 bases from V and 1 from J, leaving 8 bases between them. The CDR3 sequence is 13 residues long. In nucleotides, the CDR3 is TGTGCCAGCACCAGGTCATCTGGAAACACCATATATTTT. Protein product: CASTRSSGNTIYF.

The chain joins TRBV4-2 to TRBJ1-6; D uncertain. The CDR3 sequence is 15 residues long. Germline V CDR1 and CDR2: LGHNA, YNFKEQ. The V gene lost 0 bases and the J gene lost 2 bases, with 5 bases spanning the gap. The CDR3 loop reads CASSQDITYNSPLHF. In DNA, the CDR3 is TGTGCCAGCAGCCAAGATATAACCTATAATTCACCCCTCCACTTT.

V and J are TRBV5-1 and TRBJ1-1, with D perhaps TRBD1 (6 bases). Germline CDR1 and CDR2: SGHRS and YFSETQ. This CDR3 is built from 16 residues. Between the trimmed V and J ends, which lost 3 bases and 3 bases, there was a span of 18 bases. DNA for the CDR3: TGCGCCAGCAGCTCCAGAGGGGGTGGTGTGGACACTGAAGCTTTCTTT. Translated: CASSSRGGGVDTEAFF.

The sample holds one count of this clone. CDR3 loop: CASRPDGVADTQYF. The CDR3 coding sequence is TGTGCCAGCAGGCCCGATGGAGTTGCGGATACGCAGTATTTT. The J gene is TRBJ2-3, the V gene TRBV6-5; D remains ambiguous. Trimming cost V 6 bases and J 6 bases, with 16 bases left between them. From germline, CDR1 is MNHEY and CDR2 SVGAGI. The CDR3 has 14 amino acids.

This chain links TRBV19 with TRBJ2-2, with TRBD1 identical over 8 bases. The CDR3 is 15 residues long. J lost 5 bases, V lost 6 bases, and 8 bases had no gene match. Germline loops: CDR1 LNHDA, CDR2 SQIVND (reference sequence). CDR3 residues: CASRSRQGRTGELFF. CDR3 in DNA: TGTGCCAGTAGGAGCCGACAGGGGCGGACCGGGGAGCTGTTTTTT. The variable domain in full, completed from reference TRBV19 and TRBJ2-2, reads DGGITQSPKYLFRKEGQNVTLSCEQNLNHDAMYWYRQDPGQGLRLIYYSQIVNDFQKGDIAEGYSVSREKKESFPLTVTSAQKNPTAFYLCASRSRQGRTGELFFGEGSRLTVL.

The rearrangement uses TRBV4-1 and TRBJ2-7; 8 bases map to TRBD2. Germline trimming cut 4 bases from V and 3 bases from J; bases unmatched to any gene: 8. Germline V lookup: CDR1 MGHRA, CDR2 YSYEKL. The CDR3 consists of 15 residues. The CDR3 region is CASSLRLARDYEQYF. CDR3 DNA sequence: TGCGCCAGCAGCCTTAGACTAGCGAGGGACTACGAGCAGTACTTC.

This CDR3 reads CASSLTQGADAFF. The DNA for the CDR3 is TGCGCCAGCAGCTTGACTCAGGGGGCGGACGCTTTCTTT. The rearrangement joins TRBV5-1 to TRBJ1-1, with 8 bases fitting TRBD1. Per germline, CDR1 SGHRS and CDR2 YFSETQ. This CDR3 is built from 13 residues. Trimming cost V 1 base and J 11 bases; bases outside gene matches: 7.

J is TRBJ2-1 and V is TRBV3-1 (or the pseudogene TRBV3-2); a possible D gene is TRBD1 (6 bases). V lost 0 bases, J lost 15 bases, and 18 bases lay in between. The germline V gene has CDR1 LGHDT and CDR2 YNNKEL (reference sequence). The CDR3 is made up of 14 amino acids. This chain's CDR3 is CASSQDQGPGYAFF. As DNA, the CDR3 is TGTGCCAGCAGCCAAGATCAGGGGCCAGGTTACGCGTTCTTC.

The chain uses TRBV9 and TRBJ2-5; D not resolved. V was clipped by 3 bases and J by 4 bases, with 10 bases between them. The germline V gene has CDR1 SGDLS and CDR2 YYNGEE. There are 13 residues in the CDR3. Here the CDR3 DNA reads TGTGCCAGCAGCGAGACTTTCTCAGAGACCCAGTACTTC. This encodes CASSETFSETQYF. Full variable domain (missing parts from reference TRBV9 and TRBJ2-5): DSGVTQTPKHLITATGQRVTLRCSPRSGDLSVYWYQQSLDQGLQFLIQYYNGEERAKGNILERFSAQQFPDLHSELNLSSLELGDSALYFCASSETFSETQYFGPGTRLLVL.

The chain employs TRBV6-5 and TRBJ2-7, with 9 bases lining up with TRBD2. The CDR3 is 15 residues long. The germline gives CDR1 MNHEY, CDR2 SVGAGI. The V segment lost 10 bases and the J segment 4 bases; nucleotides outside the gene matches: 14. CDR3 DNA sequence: TGTGCCACGTCCCTAGCGGGACGACTTAATTACGAGCAGTACTTC. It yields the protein CATSLAGRLNYEQYF.